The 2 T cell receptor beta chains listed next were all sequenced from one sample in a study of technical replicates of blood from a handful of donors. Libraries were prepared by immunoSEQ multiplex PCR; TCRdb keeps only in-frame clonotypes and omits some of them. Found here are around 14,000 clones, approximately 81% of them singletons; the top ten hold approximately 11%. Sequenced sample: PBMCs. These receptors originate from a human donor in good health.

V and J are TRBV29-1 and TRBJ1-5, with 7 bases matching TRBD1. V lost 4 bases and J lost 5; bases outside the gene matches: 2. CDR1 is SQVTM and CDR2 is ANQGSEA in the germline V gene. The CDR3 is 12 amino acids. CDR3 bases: TGCAGCGTTGGACAGGGCCATCAGCCCCAGCATTTT. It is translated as CSVGQGHQPQHF.

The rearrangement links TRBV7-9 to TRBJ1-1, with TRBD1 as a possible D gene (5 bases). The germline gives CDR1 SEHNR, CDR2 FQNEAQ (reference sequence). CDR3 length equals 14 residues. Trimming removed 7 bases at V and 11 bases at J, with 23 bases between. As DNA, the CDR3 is TGTGCCAGCACCCGGTTTGGAGTCGGGGGTTTGGCTTTCTTT. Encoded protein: CASTRFGVGGLAFF.